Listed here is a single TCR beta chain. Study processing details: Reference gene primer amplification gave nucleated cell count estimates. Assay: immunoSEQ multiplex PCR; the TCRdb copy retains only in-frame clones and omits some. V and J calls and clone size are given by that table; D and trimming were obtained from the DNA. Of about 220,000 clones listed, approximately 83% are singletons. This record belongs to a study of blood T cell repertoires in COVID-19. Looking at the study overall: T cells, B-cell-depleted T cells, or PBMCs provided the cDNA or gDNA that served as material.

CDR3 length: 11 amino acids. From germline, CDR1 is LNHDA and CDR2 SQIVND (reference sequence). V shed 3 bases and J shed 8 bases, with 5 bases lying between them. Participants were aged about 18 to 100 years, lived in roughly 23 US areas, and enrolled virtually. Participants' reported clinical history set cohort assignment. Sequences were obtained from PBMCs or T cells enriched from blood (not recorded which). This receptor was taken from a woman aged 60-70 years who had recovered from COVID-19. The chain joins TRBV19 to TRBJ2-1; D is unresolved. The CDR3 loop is CASSIPDEQFF. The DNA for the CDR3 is TGTGCCAGTAGTATTCCTGATGAGCAGTTCTTC.